This T cell receptor (beta chain) was observed in a study of T-cell reconstitution after alpha-beta-depleted transplantation in children. The CDR3 runs to 15 residues. Germline assignment: CDR1 MDHEN and CDR2 SYDVKM. V dropped 5 bases and J dropped 1; count of bases not matched to a gene: 6. This sample's TCRbeta library carried unique molecular identifier barcodes. MiXCR was run by TCRdb on the PCR reads, yielding one entry per CDR3 protein. The profile covers fewer than 750,000 distinct CDR3 sequences, with approximately 22% appearing a single time and about 14% taken by the ten largest. The sample here was PBMCs, mostly from graft donor cells, taken 360 days after TCRalphabeta/CD19-depleted stem cell transplant. The TCR originated in a boy in the first two years of life who had a stem cell transplant for acute myeloid leukemia, so the T cells may come from the graft donor. The chain links TRBV28 to TRBJ2-7, with 9 bases matching TRBD1. The CDR3 loop reads CASSPGGTGSYEQYF. The CDR3 DNA is TGTGCCAGCAGTCCCGGGGGGACAGGGTCCTACGAGCAGTACTTC.